This TCR beta chain was identified during a study of T cells after yellow fever vaccination. The V and J ends lost 3 bases and 5 bases respectively, with 11 bases between them. From germline, CDR1 is ENHRY and CDR2 SYGVKD. The CDR3 spans 15 residues. On this clonotype itself: The target antigen is unknown.

Broader study findings: The study re-detected most primary-vaccination clones after the booster (roughly 95% CD4, approximately 88% CD8). Abundant clonotypes from the bulk population could get into FACS-sorted repertoires as contaminants. The secondary response was weaker, and its peak arrived faster, on day 5 versus 15. Although most clonotypes did not, a small share appeared in both CD4 and CD8 compartments.

Using its own MiXCR run on the 5' RACE reads, TCRdb lists one record per CDR3 protein. Of approximately 610,000 distinct CDR3 sequences listed, about 17% were seen once; the top ten hold approximately 15%. This sequence was found in a man aged 18 to 29 who received the YFV17D yellow fever vaccine. Sample: PBMCs, taken about 5 days after the first yellow fever vaccination. This chain joins TRBV10-3 and TRBJ1-6; D remains ambiguous. This chain's CDR3 is CAISEIWENNSPLHF. Here the CDR3 DNA reads TGTGCCATCAGTGAAATATGGGAAAATAATTCACCCCTCCACTTT.